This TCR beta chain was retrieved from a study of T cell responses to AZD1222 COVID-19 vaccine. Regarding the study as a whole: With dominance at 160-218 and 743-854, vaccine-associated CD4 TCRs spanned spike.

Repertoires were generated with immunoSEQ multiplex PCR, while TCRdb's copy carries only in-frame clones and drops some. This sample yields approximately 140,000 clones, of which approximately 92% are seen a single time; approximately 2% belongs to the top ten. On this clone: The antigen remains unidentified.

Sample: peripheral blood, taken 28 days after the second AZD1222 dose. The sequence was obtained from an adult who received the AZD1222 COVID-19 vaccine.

The CDR3 protein is CASNLGDAKNIQYF. The CDR3 DNA is TGTGCCAGCAACCTTGGGGATGCCAAAAACATTCAGTACTTC. The V call is TRBV2, the J call TRBJ2-4; D not resolved. The CDR3 sequence is 14 residues long. Between the trimmed V and J ends, which lost 7 bases and 1 base, there was a span of 11 bases. Germline lookup yields CDR1 SNHLY and CDR2 FYNNEI.